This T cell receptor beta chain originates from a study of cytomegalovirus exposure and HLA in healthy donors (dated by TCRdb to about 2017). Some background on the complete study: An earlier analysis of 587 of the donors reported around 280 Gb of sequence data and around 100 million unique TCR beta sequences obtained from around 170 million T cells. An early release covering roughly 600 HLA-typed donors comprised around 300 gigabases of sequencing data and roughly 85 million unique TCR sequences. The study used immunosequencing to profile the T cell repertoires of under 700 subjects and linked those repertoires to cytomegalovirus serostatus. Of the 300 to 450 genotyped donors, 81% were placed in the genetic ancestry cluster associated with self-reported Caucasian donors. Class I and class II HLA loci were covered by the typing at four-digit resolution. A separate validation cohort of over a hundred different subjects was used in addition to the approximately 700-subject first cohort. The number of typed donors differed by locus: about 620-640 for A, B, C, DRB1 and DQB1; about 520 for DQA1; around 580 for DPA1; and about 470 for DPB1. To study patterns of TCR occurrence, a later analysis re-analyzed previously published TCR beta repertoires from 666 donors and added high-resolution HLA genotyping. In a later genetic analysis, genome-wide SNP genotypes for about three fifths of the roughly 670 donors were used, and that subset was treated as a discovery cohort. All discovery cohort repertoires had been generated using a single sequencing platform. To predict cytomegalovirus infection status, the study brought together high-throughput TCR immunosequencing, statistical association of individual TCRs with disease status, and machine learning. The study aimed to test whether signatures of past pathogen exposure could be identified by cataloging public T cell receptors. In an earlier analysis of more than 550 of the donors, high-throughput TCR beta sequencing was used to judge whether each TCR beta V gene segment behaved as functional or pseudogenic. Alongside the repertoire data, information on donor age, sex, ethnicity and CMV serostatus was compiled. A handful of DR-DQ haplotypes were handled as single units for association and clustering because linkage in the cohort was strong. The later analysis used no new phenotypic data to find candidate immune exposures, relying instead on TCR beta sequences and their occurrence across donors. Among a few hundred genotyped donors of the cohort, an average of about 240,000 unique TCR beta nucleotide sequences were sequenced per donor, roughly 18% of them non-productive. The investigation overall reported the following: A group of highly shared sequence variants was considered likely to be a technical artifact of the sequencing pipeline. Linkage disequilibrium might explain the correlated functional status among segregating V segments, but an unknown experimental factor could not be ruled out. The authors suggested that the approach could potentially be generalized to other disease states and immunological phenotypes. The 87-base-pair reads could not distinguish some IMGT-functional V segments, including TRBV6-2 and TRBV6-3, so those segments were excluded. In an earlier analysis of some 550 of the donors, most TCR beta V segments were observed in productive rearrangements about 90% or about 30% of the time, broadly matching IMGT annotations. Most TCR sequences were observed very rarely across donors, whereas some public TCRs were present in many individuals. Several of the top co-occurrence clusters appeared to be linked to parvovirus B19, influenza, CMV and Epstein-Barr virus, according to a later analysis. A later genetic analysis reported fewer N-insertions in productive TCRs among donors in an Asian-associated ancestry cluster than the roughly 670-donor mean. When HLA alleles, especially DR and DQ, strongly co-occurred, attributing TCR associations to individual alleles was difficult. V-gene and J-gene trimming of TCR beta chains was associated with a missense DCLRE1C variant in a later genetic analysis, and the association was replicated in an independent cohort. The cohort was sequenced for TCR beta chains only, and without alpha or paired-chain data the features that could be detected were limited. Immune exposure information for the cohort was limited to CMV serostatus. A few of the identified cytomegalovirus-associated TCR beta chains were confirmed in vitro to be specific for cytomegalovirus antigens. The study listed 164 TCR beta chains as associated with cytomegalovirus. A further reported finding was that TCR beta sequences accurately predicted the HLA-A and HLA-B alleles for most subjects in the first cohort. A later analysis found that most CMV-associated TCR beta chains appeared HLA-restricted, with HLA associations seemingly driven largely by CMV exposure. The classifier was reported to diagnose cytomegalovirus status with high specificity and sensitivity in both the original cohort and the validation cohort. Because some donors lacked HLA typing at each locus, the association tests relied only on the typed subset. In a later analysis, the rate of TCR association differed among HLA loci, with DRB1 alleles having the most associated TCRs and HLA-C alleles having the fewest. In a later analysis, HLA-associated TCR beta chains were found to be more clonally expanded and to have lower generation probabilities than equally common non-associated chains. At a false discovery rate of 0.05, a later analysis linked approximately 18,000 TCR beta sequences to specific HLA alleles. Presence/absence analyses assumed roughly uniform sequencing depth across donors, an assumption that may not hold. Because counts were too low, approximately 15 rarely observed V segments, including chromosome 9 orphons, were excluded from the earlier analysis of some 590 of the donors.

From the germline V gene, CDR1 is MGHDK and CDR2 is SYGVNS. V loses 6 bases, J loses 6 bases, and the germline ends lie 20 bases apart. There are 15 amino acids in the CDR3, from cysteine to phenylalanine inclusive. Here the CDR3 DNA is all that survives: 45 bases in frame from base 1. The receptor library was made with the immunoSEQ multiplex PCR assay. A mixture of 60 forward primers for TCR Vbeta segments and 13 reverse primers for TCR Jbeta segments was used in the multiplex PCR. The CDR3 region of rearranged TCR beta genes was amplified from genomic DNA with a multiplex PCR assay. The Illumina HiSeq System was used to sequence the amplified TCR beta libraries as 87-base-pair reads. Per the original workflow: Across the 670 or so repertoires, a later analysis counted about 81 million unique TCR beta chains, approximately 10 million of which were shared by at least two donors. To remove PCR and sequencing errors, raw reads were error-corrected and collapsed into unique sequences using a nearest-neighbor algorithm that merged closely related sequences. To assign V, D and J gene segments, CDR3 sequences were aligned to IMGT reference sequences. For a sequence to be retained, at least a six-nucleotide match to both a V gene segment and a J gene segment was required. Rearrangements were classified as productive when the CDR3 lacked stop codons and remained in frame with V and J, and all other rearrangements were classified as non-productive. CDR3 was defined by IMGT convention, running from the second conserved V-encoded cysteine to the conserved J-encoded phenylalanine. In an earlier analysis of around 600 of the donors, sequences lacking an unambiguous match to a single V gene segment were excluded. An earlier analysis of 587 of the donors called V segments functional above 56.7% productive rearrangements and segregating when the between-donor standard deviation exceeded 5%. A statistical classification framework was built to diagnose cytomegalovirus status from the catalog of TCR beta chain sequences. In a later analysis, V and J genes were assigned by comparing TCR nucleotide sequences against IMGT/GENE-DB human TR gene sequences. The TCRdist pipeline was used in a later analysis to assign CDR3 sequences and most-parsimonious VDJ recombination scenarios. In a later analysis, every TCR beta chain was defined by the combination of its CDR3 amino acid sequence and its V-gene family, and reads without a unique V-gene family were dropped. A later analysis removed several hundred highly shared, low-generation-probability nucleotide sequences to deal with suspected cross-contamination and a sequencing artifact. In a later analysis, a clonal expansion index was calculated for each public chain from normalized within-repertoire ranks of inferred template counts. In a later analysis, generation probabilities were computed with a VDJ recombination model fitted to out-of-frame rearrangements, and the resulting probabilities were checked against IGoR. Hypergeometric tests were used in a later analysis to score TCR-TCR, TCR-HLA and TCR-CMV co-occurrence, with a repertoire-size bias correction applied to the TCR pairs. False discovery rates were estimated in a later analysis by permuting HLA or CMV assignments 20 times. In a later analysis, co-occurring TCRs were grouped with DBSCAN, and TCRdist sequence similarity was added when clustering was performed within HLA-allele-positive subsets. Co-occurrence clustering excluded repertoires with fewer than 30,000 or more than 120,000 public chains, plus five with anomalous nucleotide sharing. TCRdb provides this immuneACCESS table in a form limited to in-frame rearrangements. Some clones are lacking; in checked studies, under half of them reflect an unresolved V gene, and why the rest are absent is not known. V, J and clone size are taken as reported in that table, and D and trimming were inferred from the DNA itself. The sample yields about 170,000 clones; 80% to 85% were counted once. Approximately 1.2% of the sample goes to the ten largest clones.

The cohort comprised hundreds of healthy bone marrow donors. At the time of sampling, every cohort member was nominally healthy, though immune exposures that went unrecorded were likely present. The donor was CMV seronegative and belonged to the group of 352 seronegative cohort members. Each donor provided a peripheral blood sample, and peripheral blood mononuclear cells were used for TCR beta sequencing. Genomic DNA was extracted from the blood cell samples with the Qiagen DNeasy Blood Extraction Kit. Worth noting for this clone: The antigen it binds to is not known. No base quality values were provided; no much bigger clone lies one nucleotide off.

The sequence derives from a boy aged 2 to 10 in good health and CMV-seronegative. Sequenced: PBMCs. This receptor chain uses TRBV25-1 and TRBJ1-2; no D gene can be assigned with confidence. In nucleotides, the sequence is TGTGCCAGCAGCGCCCACTCCGGGGAGCGCAATGGCTACACCTTC. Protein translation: CASSAHSGERNGYTF.